This T cell receptor (beta chain) emerged from a study of blood T cell repertoires in COVID-19. In the study overall: In each case, the material was cDNA or gDNA derived from T cells, B-cell-depleted T cells, or PBMCs.

As processed by the authors: Reference gene primers were amplified, and this amplification served to estimate nucleated cell counts. TCRdb's table, derived via immunoSEQ multiplex PCR, lists solely in-frame clones and lacks some. The V and J calls and clone size come from that table; D and trimming were worked out from the DNA. The sample holds 150,000 or so clones, about 86% seen once. CDR3 length: 15 amino acids. Trimming stripped 0 bases from V and 1 base from J, with 9 bases between. Germline CDR1 is MGHRA and CDR2 is YSYEKL. The chain has TRBV4-1 and TRBJ1-1; D gene unclear. Input material: peripheral blood. This clonotype originated in a man over 45 with active or convalescent COVID-19. DNA for the CDR3: TGCGCCAGCAGCCAAGATCCAGCGGGGAACACTGAAGCTTTCTTT. Protein product: CASSQDPAGNTEAFF.